This T cell receptor (beta chain) was captured by sequencing in a study of T cells in Graves' hyperthyroidism and ophthalmopathy. Authors of the study amplified TCR beta CDR3 regions from RNA transcripts. The HTBI primer set was used in a first-round RT-PCR of the TCR CDR3. From the multiplex PCR reads, TCRdb called clonotypes with MiXCR, one entry per CDR3 protein. The sample lists about 560,000 distinct CDR3 sequences; 14% were seen once. Newly diagnosed hyperthyroidism patients aged 18 to 65 years had disease lasting under 2 months. This clonotype occurred many times. Germline V lookup: CDR1 MNHNY, CDR2 SVGAGI (reference sequence). The CDR3 is made up of 14 amino acids. V lost 2 bases and J 6 bases, leaving 14 bases between the germline ends.

Specimen: blood. The rearrangement joins TRBV6-6 to TRBJ2-7, with D possibly called TRBD1 or TRBD2 (6 bases each). This TCR came from a woman aged 40 to 50 with Graves' hyperthyroidism. The CDR3 coding sequence is TGTGCCAGCAGTTACGCGTCGGGGGCCGGCGAGCAGTACTTC. Translation gives CASSYASGAGEQYF.